One sample yielded the 21 T cell receptor beta chains listed below, sequenced in a study of PD-1 blockade in classical Hodgkin lymphoma. Described time point: cycle 4 day 1 (C4D1), after 6 weeks of nivolumab. All the patients suffered relapse after autologous stem cell transplantation, and brentuximab vedotin exposure differed. Sequenced by immunoSEQ multiplex PCR; TCRdb stores in-frame clones only, minus some. This sample carries approximately 20,000 clones, around 81% of them seen once, and the ten largest clones take around a fifth. Sequenced material: peripheral blood mononuclear cells (PBMCs), taken before the fourth cycle of nivolumab. Every receptor here comes from a human donor with classical Hodgkin lymphoma.

The CDR3 is CASSVATGGQETQYF. In nucleotides, the CDR3 is TGTGCCAGCAGCGTAGCGACAGGGGGGCAAGAGACCCAGTACTTC. The J gene is TRBJ2-5, the V gene TRBV9; 9 bases are shared with TRBD1. V trimming: 0 bases; J trimming: 2 bases; junction bases outside the gene matches: 2. The CDR3 is made up of 15 amino acids. Germline V gives CDR1 SGDLS, CDR2 YYNGEE. Full variable domain (remainder filled in from reference TRBV9 and TRBJ2-5): DSGVTQTPKHLITATGQRVTLRCSPRSGDLSVYWYQQSLDQGLQFLIQYYNGEERAKGNILERFSAQQFPDLHSELNLSSLELGDSALYFCASSVATGGQETQYFGPGTRLLVL.

The chain is built from TRBV7-9 and TRBJ1-2, with D hard to call. The V end was cut by 2 bases, the J end by 13 bases, with 26 bases between. Germline V gene lookup returns CDR1 SEHNR and CDR2 FQNEAQ (reference sequence). The CDR3 length is 16 residues. In DNA, the CDR3 is TGTGCCAGCAGCTTATCCCCCGGGTTGGCTCTAAGCCGCGGCACCTTC. Protein product: CASSLSPGLALSRGTF.

This rearrangement joins TRBV28 to TRBJ1-2; D remains ambiguous. The CDR3 consists of 12 residues. Per the germline V gene, CDR1 is MDHEN and CDR2 is SYDVKM. Trimming pared 5 bases from V and 10 bases from J, leaving 14 bases between. This CDR3 reads CASSPPEGSYTF. DNA for the CDR3: TGTGCCAGCAGTCCACCTGAAGGATCCTACACCTTC.

The chain links TRBV5-4 to TRBJ1-5; tentatively, D is TRBD1 (5 bases). Germline CDR1 and CDR2: SGHNT and YYREEE (reference sequence). This CDR3 has 13 residues. V gave up 2 bases and J gave up 4 bases, with 7 bases separating them. CDR3 in amino acids: CASSFDRNQPQHF. The CDR3 region has the DNA TGTGCCAGCAGCTTCGACAGAAATCAGCCCCAGCATTTT. Full variable domain (rest looked up from reference TRBV5-4 and TRBJ1-5): ETGVTQSPTHLIKTRGQQVTLRCSSQSGHNTVSWYQQALGQGPQFIFQYYREEENGRGNFPPRFSGLQFPNYSSELNVNALELDDSALYLCASSFDRNQPQHFGDGTRLSIL.

The V and J genes are TRBV28 and TRBJ2-7; TRBD1 matches 7 bases. In germline, CDR1 is MDHEN, CDR2 SYDVKM. The CDR3 is 12 residues long. The ends lost 6 bases at V and 9 bases at J; junction bases unmatched: 8. Here the CDR3 reads CASSLTGIGQYV. In DNA form, the CDR3 reads TGTGCCAGCAGCCTGACAGGGATCGGGCAGTACGTC.

CDR3 residues: CASRTFDENTGELFF. The CDR3 nucleotides are TGTGCCAGCAGAACTTTCGACGAGAACACCGGGGAGCTGTTTTTT. V usage is TRBV6-5 and J usage is TRBJ2-2, with D hard to call. Per the germline V gene, CDR1 is MNHEY and CDR2 is SVGAGI. The CDR3 runs 15 residues. Trimming stripped 6 bases from V and 1 base from J, with 12 bases between.

The J gene is TRBJ1-1, the V gene TRBV5-5; D not certain. This CDR3 is 15 amino acids long. CDR1 is SGHKS and CDR2 is YYEKEE in the germline V gene (reference sequence). Trimming removed 0 bases at V and 1 base at J, with 10 bases between. DNA of the CDR3: TGTGCCAGCAGCTTGGTTAGCCCGCCGAACACTGAAGCTTTCTTT. Its protein is CASSLVSPPNTEAFF.

J is TRBJ2-3 and V is TRBV28; D might be TRBD1 (5 bases). The V and J ends lost 1 base and 0 bases respectively, with 8 bases between them. Per germline, CDR1 MDHEN and CDR2 SYDVKM. There are 15 residues in the CDR3. DNA for the CDR3: TGTGCCAGCAGTTTATTTCAGGGAAGCACAGATACGCAGTATTTT. Residues: CASSLFQGSTDTQYF.

The chain uses TRBV6-1 and TRBJ2-3, with TRBD2 as a possible D gene (6 bases). CDR3 length: 14 residues. Germline-derived CDR1 and CDR2 are MNHNS and SASEGT. V was trimmed by 7 bases and J by 2 bases, leaving 13 bases between them. In DNA, the CDR3 is TGTGCCAGCATTCACGGGGGTTTCACAGATACGCAGTATTTT. It specifies CASIHGGFTDTQYF.

J is TRBJ1-4 and V is TRBV5-1, with a weak D call TRBD1 (6 bases). V dropped 4 bases and J dropped 5 bases, with 15 bases sitting between them. CDR1 and CDR2 from the germline V gene are SGHRS and YFSETQ. The CDR3 length is 15 residues. For the CDR3, the DNA is TGCGCCAGCAGCCCATCCGGGACAAGGAATGAAAAACTGTTTTTT. It codes for CASSPSGTRNEKLFF.

This clone was seen more than once but under ten times. V is TRBV29-1 and J is TRBJ1-2, with D maybe TRBD1 (5 bases). Trimming removed 1 base at V and 4 bases at J, with 7 bases between. Per the germline V gene, CDR1 is SQVTM and CDR2 is ANQGSEA. The CDR3 totals 12 residues. CDR3 in amino acids: CSVEGTPYGYTF. As DNA, the CDR3 is TGCAGCGTTGAAGGGACACCCTATGGCTACACCTTC.

The CDR3 coding sequence is TGTGCCAGCAGTGGGACAGGGAGCGGCTACACCTTC. It codes for CASSGTGSGYTF. The chain combines TRBV2 with TRBJ1-2; TRBD1 agrees at 8 bases. The CDR3 runs 12 residues. The ends lost 4 bases at V and 8 bases at J; junction bases unmatched: 3. Looked up from germline, CDR1 is SNHLY and CDR2 is FYNNEI. Looking up the rest from reference TRBV2 and TRBJ1-2 gives the full variable domain: EPEVTQTPSHQVTQMGQEVILRCVPISNHLYFYWYRQILGQKVEFLVSFYNNEISEKSEIFDDQFSVERPDGSNFTLKIRSTKLEDSAMYFCASSGTGSGYTFGSGTRLTVV.

The gene calls are TRBV4-1 and TRBJ2-1, with a weak D call TRBD2 (7 bases). Trimming left V 1 base short and J 4 bases short, with 17 bases between. The CDR3 covers 17 residues. CDR1 and CDR2 (germline): MGHRA, YSYEKL. The CDR3 DNA reads as TGCGCCAGCAGCCAAGGGAGAGGGGGGGCCTCTTACAATGAGCAGTTCTTC. It codes for CASSQGRGGASYNEQFF.

The table lists this clone with a few counts. The chain employs TRBV14 and TRBJ1-1, with a possible D match to TRBD1 (5 bases). V was shortened by 5 bases and J by 0 bases, with 7 bases between the two germline ends. CDR1 is SGHDN, CDR2 FVKESK, per germline. The CDR3 runs 13 residues. CDR3 sequence reads: CASSEGLNTEAFF. The CDR3 nucleotides are TGTGCCAGCAGCGAGGGGTTGAACACTGAAGCTTTCTTT. Full variable domain (rest looked up from reference TRBV14 and TRBJ1-1): EAGVTQFPSHSVIEKGQTVTLRCDPISGHDNLYWYRRVMGKEIKFLLHFVKESKQDESGMPNNRFLAERTGGTYSTLKVQPAELEDSGVYFCASSEGLNTEAFFGQGTRLTVV.

V and J are TRBV9 and TRBJ2-3, with no clear D. Germline V lookup: CDR1 SGDLS, CDR2 YYNGEE. CDR3 length equals 15 residues. With 0 bases removed from V and 4 bases from J, the gap between germline ends came to 12 bases. The CDR3 reads CASSVASLGADTQYF. In DNA form, the CDR3 reads TGTGCCAGCAGCGTAGCAAGTCTTGGGGCAGATACGCAGTATTTT.

The chain is built from TRBV6-4 and TRBJ1-1, with 11 bases identical to TRBD1. V shed 0 bases and J 4 bases; nucleotides not matched to a gene: 13. The CDR3 totals 19 residues. The germline V gene encodes CDR1 MRHNA and CDR2 SNTAGT. In DNA form, the CDR3 reads TGTGCCAGCAGTGACTCGATGTACGGACAGGGGGCTTTTCCCACTGAAGCTTTCTTT. This translates into CASSDSMYGQGAFPTEAFF.

V and J are TRBV7-6 and TRBJ2-3, with D perhaps TRBD1 or TRBD2 (5 bases each). Deletions cut 5 bases from V and 0 bases from J, with 18 bases between. Germline CDR1 and CDR2: SGHVS and FNYEAQ. The CDR3 is 17 amino acids. The CDR3 loop is CASSPMGWGGSTDTQYF. Written as DNA, the CDR3 is TGTGCCAGCAGCCCGATGGGATGGGGCGGGAGCACAGATACGCAGTATTTT.

This clone was recorded a few times. The CDR3 nucleotides are TGCGCCAGCAGCTTAGGGGGGAGCTATGGCTACACCTTC. Protein product: CASSLGGSYGYTF. The rearrangement links TRBV5-1 to TRBJ1-2, with D possibly matching TRBD1 (6 bases). The CDR3 is 13 amino acids. The germline V gene has CDR1 SGHRS and CDR2 YFSETQ. Trimming cost V 2 bases and J 4 bases, with 9 bases left between them. The whole variable domain, filled in from reference TRBV5-1 and TRBJ1-2, reads KAGVTQTPRYLIKTRGQQVTLSCSPISGHRSVSWYQQTPGQGLQFLFEYFSETQRNKGNFPGRFSGRQFSNSRSEMNVSTLELGDSALYLCASSLGGSYGYTFGSGTRLTVV.

The genes are TRBV10-1 and TRBJ2-1; D uncertain. This CDR3 has 19 residues. Germline CDR1 reads WNHNN; CDR2 reads SYGVQD (reference sequence). V lost 0 bases and J lost 0, with 18 bases in between. The CDR3 spells CASSESTPSWRSSYNEQFF. CDR3 nucleotides: TGCGCCAGCAGTGAGTCGACTCCCTCGTGGCGTTCCTCCTACAATGAGCAGTTCTTC.

The chain uses TRBV19 and TRBJ1-1; weak D call: TRBD1 (6 bases). Trimming removed 6 bases at V and 0 bases at J, with 11 bases between. Germline lookup yields CDR1 LNHDA and CDR2 SQIVND (reference sequence). This CDR3 has 14 amino acids. The CDR3 bases are TGTGCCAGTAGGACACAGGGTTTGAACACTGAAGCTTTCTTT. Translating it yields CASRTQGLNTEAFF.

This clone was seen just once. This chain links TRBV19 with TRBJ2-7, with unresolved D. Germline V gene lookup returns CDR1 LNHDA and CDR2 SQIVND (reference sequence). This CDR3 comprises 13 residues. The V end was cut by 3 bases, the J end by 3 bases, with 9 bases between. This CDR3 is CASSIRQLYEQYF. CDR3 in DNA: TGTGCCAGTAGTATCAGGCAGCTCTACGAGCAGTACTTC.